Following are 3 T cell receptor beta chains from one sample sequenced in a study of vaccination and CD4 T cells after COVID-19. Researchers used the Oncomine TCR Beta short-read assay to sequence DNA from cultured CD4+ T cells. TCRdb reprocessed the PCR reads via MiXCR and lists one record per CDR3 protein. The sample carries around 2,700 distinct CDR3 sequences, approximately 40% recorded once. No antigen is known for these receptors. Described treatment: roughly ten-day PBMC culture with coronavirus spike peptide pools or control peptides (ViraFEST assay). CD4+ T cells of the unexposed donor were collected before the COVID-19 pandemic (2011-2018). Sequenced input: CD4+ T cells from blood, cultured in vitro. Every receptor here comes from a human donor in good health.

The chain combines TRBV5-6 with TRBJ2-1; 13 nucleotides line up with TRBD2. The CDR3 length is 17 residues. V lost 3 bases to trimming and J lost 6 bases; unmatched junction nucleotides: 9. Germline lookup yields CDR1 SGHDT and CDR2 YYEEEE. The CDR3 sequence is CASSSRTSGGDINEQFF. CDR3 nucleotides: TGTGCCAGCAGCTCAAGGACTAGCGGGGGAGACATCAATGAGCAGTTCTTC. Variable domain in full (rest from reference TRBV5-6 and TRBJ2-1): DAGVTQSPTHLIKTRGQQVTLRCSPKSGHDTVSWYQQALGQGPQFIFQYYEEEERQRGNFPDRFSGHQFPNYSSELNVNALLLGDSALYLCASSSRTSGGDINEQFFGPGTRLTVL.

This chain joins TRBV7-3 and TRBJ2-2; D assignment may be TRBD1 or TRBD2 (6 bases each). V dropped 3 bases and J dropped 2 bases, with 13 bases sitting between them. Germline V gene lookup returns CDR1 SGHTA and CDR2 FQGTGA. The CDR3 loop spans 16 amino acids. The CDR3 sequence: CASSFASGANTGELFF. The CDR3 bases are TGTGCCAGCAGCTTTGCTTCGGGGGCTAACACCGGGGAGCTGTTTTTT. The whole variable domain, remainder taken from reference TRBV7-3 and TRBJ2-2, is GAGVSQTPSNKVTEKGKYVELRCDPISGHTALYWYRQSLGQGPEFLIYFQGTGAADDSGLPNDRFFAVRPEGSVSTLKIQRTERGDSAVYLCASSFASGANTGELFFGEGSRLTVL.

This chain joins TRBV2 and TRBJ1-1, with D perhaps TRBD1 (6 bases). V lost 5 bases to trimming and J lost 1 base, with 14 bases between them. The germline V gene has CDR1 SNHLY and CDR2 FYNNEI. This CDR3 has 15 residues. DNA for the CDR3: TGTGCCAGCAGTTTGCAGGGGACTCGGAACACTGAAGCTTTCTTT. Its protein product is CASSLQGTRNTEAFF.